Sequencing of this TCR beta chain was carried out in a study of neurological immune-mediated disorders. Study-level points and caveats: Phylogenetically, 18 of 34 multiple sclerosis patients' repertoires fell into one related-CDR3 cluster, a possible signature. CDR3 amino acid sequences of expanded clones were not shared across subjects, a result suggesting private repertoires in all groups.

5'RACE with 10-nucleotide random UMIs generated the cDNA. TCRdb re-called the 5' RACE reads with MiXCR, one entry per CDR3 protein. The table records over 25,000 distinct CDR3 sequences, over 1.2% of them present only once. The unsorted libraries had their origin in 2 million PBMCs stored at -80 C. The table lists this clonotype with many counts. What it binds is not known. Germline-derived CDR1 and CDR2 are LGHDT and YNNKEL (reference sequence). CDR3 length: 15 residues. The ends lost 1 base at V and 1 base at J; junction bases unmatched: 0. The TCR sequence derives from a woman in her twenties or thirties with multiple sclerosis. What was sequenced was PBMCs. This chain links TRBV3-1 with TRBJ2-7, with 11 positions matching TRBD2. For the CDR3, the DNA is TGTGCCAGCAGCCAAGCTAGCGGGGGGTCCTACGAGCAGTACTTC. Translating gives CASSQASGGSYEQYF.